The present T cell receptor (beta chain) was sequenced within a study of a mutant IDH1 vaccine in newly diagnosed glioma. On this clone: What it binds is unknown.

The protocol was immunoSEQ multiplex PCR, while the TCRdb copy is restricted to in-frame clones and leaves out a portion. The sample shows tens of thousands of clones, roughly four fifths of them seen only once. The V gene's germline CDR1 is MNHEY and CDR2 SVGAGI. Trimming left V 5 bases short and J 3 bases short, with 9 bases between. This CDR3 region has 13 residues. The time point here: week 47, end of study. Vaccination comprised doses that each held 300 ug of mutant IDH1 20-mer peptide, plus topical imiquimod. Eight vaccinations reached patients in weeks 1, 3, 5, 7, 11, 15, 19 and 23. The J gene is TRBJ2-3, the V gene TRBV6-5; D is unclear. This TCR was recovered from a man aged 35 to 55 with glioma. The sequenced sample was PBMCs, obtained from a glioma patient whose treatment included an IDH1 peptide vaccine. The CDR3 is CASSTSETDTQYF. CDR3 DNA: TGTGCCAGCAGTACGAGCGAGACAGATACGCAGTATTTT.